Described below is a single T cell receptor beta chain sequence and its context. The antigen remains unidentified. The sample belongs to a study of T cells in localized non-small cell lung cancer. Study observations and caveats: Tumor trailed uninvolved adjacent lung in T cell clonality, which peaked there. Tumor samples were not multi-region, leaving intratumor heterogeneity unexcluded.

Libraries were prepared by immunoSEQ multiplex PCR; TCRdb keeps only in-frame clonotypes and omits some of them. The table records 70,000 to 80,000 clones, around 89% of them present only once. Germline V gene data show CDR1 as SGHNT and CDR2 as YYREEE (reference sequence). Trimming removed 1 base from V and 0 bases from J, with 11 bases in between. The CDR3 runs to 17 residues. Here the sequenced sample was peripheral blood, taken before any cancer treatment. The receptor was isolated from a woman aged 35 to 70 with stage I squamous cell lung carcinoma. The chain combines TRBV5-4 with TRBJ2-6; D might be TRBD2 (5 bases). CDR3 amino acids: CASSLRSGTSGANVLTF. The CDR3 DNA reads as TGTGCCAGCAGCTTGCGGTCGGGAACCTCTGGGGCCAACGTCCTGACTTTC. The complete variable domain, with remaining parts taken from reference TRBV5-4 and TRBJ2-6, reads ETGVTQSPTHLIKTRGQQVTLRCSSQSGHNTVSWYQQALGQGPQFIFQYYREEENGRGNFPPRFSGLQFPNYSSELNVNALELDDSALYLCASSLRSGTSGANVLTFGAGSRLTVL.